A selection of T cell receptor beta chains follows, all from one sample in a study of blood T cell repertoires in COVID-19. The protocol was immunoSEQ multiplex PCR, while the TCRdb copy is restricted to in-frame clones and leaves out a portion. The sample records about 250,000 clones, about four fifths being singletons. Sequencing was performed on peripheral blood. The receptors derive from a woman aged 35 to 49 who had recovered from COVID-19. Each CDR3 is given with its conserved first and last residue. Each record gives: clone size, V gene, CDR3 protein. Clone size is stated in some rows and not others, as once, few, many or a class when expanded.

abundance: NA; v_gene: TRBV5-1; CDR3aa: CASSFGQENSGNTIYF
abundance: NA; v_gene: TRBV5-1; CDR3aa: CASKRDRGNSPLHF
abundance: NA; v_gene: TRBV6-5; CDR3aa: CASSYWTGNTGELFF
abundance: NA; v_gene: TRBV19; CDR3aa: CASSIGRANYGYTF
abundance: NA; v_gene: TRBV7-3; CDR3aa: CASARQGGDTEAFF
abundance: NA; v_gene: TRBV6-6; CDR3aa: CASSRRTGRTAEAFF
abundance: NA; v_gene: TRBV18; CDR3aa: CASSESGELFF
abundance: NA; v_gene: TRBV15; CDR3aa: CATSRDIGRPEAFF
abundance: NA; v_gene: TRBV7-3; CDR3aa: CASSSLSGTTYEQYF
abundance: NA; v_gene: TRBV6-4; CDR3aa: CASSDLTEEQFF
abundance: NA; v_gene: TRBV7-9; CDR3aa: CASSLSHQGEQYF
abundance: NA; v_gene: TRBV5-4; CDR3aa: CASSFKVLGDYGYTF
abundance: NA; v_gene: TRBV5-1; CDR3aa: CASSPLQGADTEAFF
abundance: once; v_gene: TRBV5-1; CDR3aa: CASRGRGGTGELFF
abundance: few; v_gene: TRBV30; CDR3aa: CAWSIVSGGAWTDTQYF
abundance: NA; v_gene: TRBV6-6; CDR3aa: CASSLRDRSLGTGELFF
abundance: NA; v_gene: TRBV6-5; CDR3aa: CATGHPEAFF
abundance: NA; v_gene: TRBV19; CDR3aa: CASTKTGTGGFGAQYF
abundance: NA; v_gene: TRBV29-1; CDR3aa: CSGFTGGETQYF
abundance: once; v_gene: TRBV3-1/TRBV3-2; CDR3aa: CASSQDTSGGVDTQYF
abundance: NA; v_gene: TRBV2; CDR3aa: CASSEDRGSRTEAFF
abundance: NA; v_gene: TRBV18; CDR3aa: CASSPTGPQETQYF
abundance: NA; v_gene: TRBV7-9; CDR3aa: CASSLIGVAYGYTF
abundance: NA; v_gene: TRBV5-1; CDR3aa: CASRPMPSGGETQYF
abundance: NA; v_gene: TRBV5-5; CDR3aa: CASSSGQRDNSPLHF
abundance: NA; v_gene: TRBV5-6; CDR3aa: CASSFRGSGTEAFF
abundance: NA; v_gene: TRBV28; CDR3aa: CASSSPGAPGLSPLHF
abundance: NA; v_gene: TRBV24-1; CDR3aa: CATSDNPGRGNYGYTF